This entry lists 8 T cell receptor beta chains sequenced from one sample in a study of CD8 T cells in Susac syndrome. A quantity of about 0.5 to 1 ug RNA underwent reverse transcription using random hexamers. TCRdb ran MiXCR on the immunoSEQ multiplex PCR reads and lists one entry per CDR3 protein. The table has 95,000 to 150,000 distinct CDR3 sequences, around 95% seen once. Input material: CD4+ T cells from PBMCs. The source is a human donor in good health.

The chain has TRBV5-4 and TRBJ2-2; D is uncertain. This CDR3 comprises 13 residues. Deletions cut 3 bases from V and 7 bases from J, with 10 bases between. Germline CDR1 is SGHNT and CDR2 is YYREEE (reference sequence). The CDR3: CASSSLSGGELFF. The CDR3 DNA reads as TGTGCCAGCAGCTCTCTATCCGGCGGGGAGCTGTTTTTT.

The V gene is TRBV19, the J gene TRBJ2-6; D is perhaps TRBD1 or TRBD2 (6 bases each). V lost 10 bases to trimming and J lost 0 bases, with 19 bases between them. The CDR3 extends over 17 amino acids. Germline assignment: CDR1 LNHDA and CDR2 SQIVND (reference sequence). The CDR3 DNA follows: TGTGCCACCAACCGAAGGGGGGTGAACTCTGGGGCCAACGTCCTGACTTTC. Its translation is CATNRRGVNSGANVLTF.

The rearrangement links TRBV3-1 to TRBJ1-1, with D unclear. Between the trimmed V and J ends, which lost 4 bases and 11 bases, there was a span of 20 bases. The CDR3 consists of 14 residues. The germline gives CDR1 LGHDT, CDR2 YNNKEL (reference sequence). This CDR3 reads CASSPQAPVRSAFF. DNA for the CDR3: TGTGCCAGCAGCCCCCAAGCTCCCGTTAGGTCGGCTTTCTTT.

V gene TRBV11-2 combines with J gene TRBJ2-7; D ambiguous. There are 11 residues in the CDR3. The ends were cut back, 5 bases at V and 3 bases at J, with 5 bases in the middle. Per the germline V gene, CDR1 is SGHAT and CDR2 is FQNNGV. This CDR3 reads CASSTNYEQYF. The CDR3 DNA follows: TGTGCCAGCAGCACCAACTACGAGCAGTACTTC.

This chain uses TRBV20-1 with TRBJ1-5; TRBD1 is a possible D gene (5 bases). Germline CDR1 reads DFQATT; CDR2 reads SNEGSKA (reference sequence). The CDR3 extends over 13 amino acids. Trimming removed 3 bases from V and 4 bases from J, with 10 bases in between. The CDR3 region is CSASGTDNQPQHF. In nucleotides, the CDR3 is TGCAGTGCTAGCGGGACGGATAATCAGCCCCAGCATTTT.

This chain connects TRBV29-1 to TRBJ2-1; D is ambiguous. The germline V gene has CDR1 SQVTM and CDR2 ANQGSEA. The CDR3 runs to 12 residues. CDR3 region: CGVGSPYNEQFF. The CDR3 DNA sequence: TGCGGGGTGGGTTCCCCCTACAATGAGCAGTTCTTC.

The chain couples TRBV3-1 to TRBJ2-5; a weak D match, TRBD1 (5 bases). V dropped 1 base and J dropped 5 bases, with 14 bases sitting between them. CDR1 and CDR2 from the germline V gene are LGHDT and YNNKEL (reference sequence). The CDR3 is 15 residues long. CDR3 region: CASSQGQGVPETQYF. The CDR3 DNA sequence: TGTGCCAGCAGCCAAGGTCAGGGTGTCCCGGAGACCCAGTACTTC.

The V gene is TRBV7-6, the J gene TRBJ2-7; TRBD1 agrees at 10 bases. The CDR3 is 13 amino acids. After removal of 5 bases from V and 6 bases from J, the junction contained 4 bases not matched to a gene. The V gene's germline CDR1 is SGHVS and CDR2 FNYEAQ. CDR3 region: CASSRWTGGEQYF. Here the CDR3 DNA reads TGTGCCAGCAGCCGTTGGACAGGGGGCGAGCAGTACTTC. Full variable domain (remainder filled in from reference TRBV7-6 and TRBJ2-7): GAGVSQSPRYKVTKRGQDVALRCDPISGHVSLYWYRQALGQGPEFLTYFNYEAQQDKSGLPNDRFSAERPEGSISTLTIQRTEQRDSAMYRCASSRWTGGEQYFGPGTRLTVT.